This T cell receptor beta chain was found in a study of T-cell memory formation after mild COVID-19. Study-wide background: TCR clusters were mostly donor specific. Study results and limitations: Later expanders leaned CD4+, whereas day 15 to 85 contracting clones were balanced CD4/CD8. Memory cells collected pre-infection included some clones that later responded, suggesting cross-reactive memory joined.

This clonotype was observed a few times. Its antigen remains unknown. The length of the CDR3 is 15 residues. Between the trimmed V and J ends, which lost 5 bases and 1 base, there was a span of 11 bases. CDR1 MGHRA and CDR2 YSYEKL come from the germline V gene. TCRdb processed the 5' RACE reads anew with MiXCR; each CDR3 protein has one entry. The table shows about 340,000 distinct CDR3 sequences, with 15% to 20% occurring only once. V gene TRBV4-1 combines with J gene TRBJ2-2; D gene uncertain. This sequence originates from a man between 18 and 29 years old who had mild COVID-19 (a few samples of this study predate the infection). Cell type and time point are not known. The sequenced sample consisted of PBMCs or a T cell subset sorted from them (not recorded which). CDR3 bases: TGCGCCAGCAGCAAGGCGAGCCAGAACACCGGGGAGCTGTTTTTT. Protein product: CASSKASQNTGELFF.